These 31 T cell receptor beta chains came from one sample sequenced in a study of CD8+ T cells in alopecia areata. Reverse transcribed after extraction, RNA yielded cDNA as the sequencing template. Repertoires were generated with immunoSEQ multiplex PCR, while TCRdb's copy carries only in-frame clones and drops some. The sample holds about 140,000 clones, roughly 50% seen once. The sample's treatment: oral pan-JAK inhibitor, 5-10 mg twice daily. The sample was CD8+ T cells sorted from blood, taken at week 4, from a patient treated with tofacitinib. The source of these receptors is a human donor with alopecia areata.

The chain employs TRBV6-5 and TRBJ2-7; D ambiguous. The germline V gene encodes CDR1 MNHEY and CDR2 SVGAGI. V lost 0 bases and J lost 0, with 3 bases in between. CDR3 length: 13 amino acids. CDR3 nucleotides: TGTGCCAGCAGTTACTCGGTCTCCTACGAGCAGTACTTC. It encodes CASSYSVSYEQYF.

V is TRBV11-2 and J is TRBJ1-5; D unresolved. The V and J ends lost 5 bases and 9 bases respectively, with 14 bases between them. Germline lookup yields CDR1 SGHAT and CDR2 FQNNGV. The CDR3 consists of 13 residues. The chain's CDR3 is CASSPFPGPPQHF. CDR3 bases: TGTGCCAGCAGCCCCTTTCCCGGACCGCCCCAGCATTTT.

This chain uses TRBV30 with TRBJ2-5; 7 bases match TRBD1. Germline lookup yields CDR1 GTSNPN and CDR2 SVGIG (reference sequence). This CDR3 contains 14 residues. Trimming at V came to 4 bases and at J to 7 bases, leaving 12 bases not matched to a gene. The CDR3 loop is CAWTGGRGPGTQYF. Here the CDR3 DNA reads TGTGCCTGGACAGGGGGTCGAGGGCCGGGGACCCAGTACTTC.

V and J are TRBV10-3 and TRBJ2-3; the D gene is possibly TRBD2 (6 bases). The CDR3 sequence is 15 residues long. V shed 4 bases and J shed 0 bases, with 11 bases lying between them. Germline CDR1 and CDR2: ENHRY and SYGVKD. CDR3 sequence (DNA): TGTGCCATCAGTGGGGGAGGCCTCAGCACAGATACGCAGTATTTT. This sequence encodes CAISGGGLSTDTQYF.

The chain employs TRBV4-1 and TRBJ1-1, with unresolved D. The germline V gene encodes CDR1 MGHRA and CDR2 YSYEKL. The CDR3 contains 14 residues. V was pared by 0 bases and J by 1 base, with 6 bases between. The chain's CDR3 is CASSQDVKNTEAFF. Written as DNA, the CDR3 is TGCGCCAGCAGCCAAGACGTCAAGAACACTGAAGCTTTCTTT.

The V call is TRBV28, the J call TRBJ1-4; D not certain. The germline gives CDR1 MDHEN, CDR2 SYDVKM. The CDR3 has 12 residues. Trimming took off 5 bases at V and 11 bases at J, with 12 bases between the two ends. CDR3 region: CASSIFGEKLFF. For the CDR3, the DNA is TGTGCCAGCAGTATATTTGGCGAGAAACTGTTTTTT.

This chain joins TRBV5-6 and TRBJ2-7; 9 positions match TRBD1. The CDR3 is 14 amino acids. In germline, CDR1 is SGHDT, CDR2 YYEEEE. Germline trimming cut 4 bases from V and 0 bases from J; bases unmatched to any gene: 2. CDR3: CASSGTGFSYEQYF. The CDR3 DNA reads as TGTGCCAGCAGCGGGACAGGGTTCTCCTACGAGCAGTACTTC.

This clone was recorded a few times. The chain links TRBV7-9 to TRBJ1-5; D remains ambiguous. The germline V and J ends were trimmed by 3 bases and 0 bases, with 6 bases remaining between them. The CDR3 is 14 amino acids. The germline gives CDR1 SEHNR, CDR2 FQNEAQ (reference sequence). DNA of the CDR3: TGTGCCAGCAGCTTCGACGGTAGCAATCAGCCCCAGCATTTT. The encoded protein is CASSFDGSNQPQHF. Full variable domain (outside the CDR3, taken from reference TRBV7-9 and TRBJ1-5): DTGVSQNPRHKITKRGQNVTFRCDPISEHNRLYWYRQTLGQGPEFLTYFQNEAQLEKSRLLSDRFSAERPKGSFSTLEIQRTEQGDSAMYLCASSFDGSNQPQHFGDGTRLSIL.

This clone occurred once. This chain uses TRBV29-1 with TRBJ1-3; TRBD1 might be the D (5 bases). Looked up from germline, CDR1 is SQVTM and CDR2 is ANQGSEA. Trimming took 7 bases from V and 4 from J, leaving 8 bases between them. The CDR3 is 11 residues long. Here the CDR3 reads CSGDHGNTIYF. The CDR3 nucleotides are TGCAGCGGGGACCACGGAAACACCATATATTTT.

The rearrangement uses TRBV15 and TRBJ2-7, with TRBD1 matching over 11 bases. V was pared by 5 bases and J by 7 bases, with 13 bases of the junction left unmatched. The length of the CDR3 is 16 residues. Germline CDR1 LNHNV, CDR2 YYDKDF (reference sequence). CDR3 bases: TGTGCCACCAGCCCCCACGGGGGACAGGGGGTTCGAGAGCAGTACTTC. Translating it yields CATSPHGGQGVREQYF.

This chain uses TRBV29-1 with TRBJ2-2; D is uncertain. CDR3 size: 14 residues. The V and J ends lost 0 bases and 3 bases respectively, with 8 bases between them. Looked up from germline, CDR1 is SQVTM and CDR2 is ANQGSEA. The CDR3 here is CSVEDEGYTGELFF. The CDR3 DNA sequence: TGCAGCGTTGAAGATGAAGGGTACACCGGGGAGCTGTTTTTT.

A few counts support this clone. The chain carries TRBV2 and TRBJ2-1; TRBD1 aligns across 9 bases. With 0 bases clipped from V and 4 bases from J, the junction kept 7 bases outside the gene matches. The V gene's germline CDR1 is SNHLY and CDR2 FYNNEI. The CDR3 length is 17 residues. The CDR3 DNA is TGTGCCAGCAGTGAAGCGCTGGGACAGGGCCTTTACAATGAGCAGTTCTTC. Encoded protein: CASSEALGQGLYNEQFF. Full variable domain (rest looked up from reference TRBV2 and TRBJ2-1): EPEVTQTPSHQVTQMGQEVILRCVPISNHLYFYWYRQILGQKVEFLVSFYNNEISEKSEIFDDQFSVERPDGSNFTLKIRSTKLEDSAMYFCASSEALGQGLYNEQFFGPGTRLTVL.

On this clone: Other nucleotide sequences in the sample specify the same CDR3. V gene TRBV13 combines with J gene TRBJ2-7, with D possibly TRBD1 on 6 matching bases. The CDR3 loop spans 14 amino acids. Per the germline V gene, CDR1 is PRHDT and CDR2 is FYEKMQ (reference sequence). The V gene lost 3 bases and the J gene lost 2 bases, with 11 bases spanning the gap. The CDR3 sequence is CASSFTGLAYEQYF. CDR3 nucleotides: TGTGCCAGCAGCTTTACAGGGTTAGCCTACGAGCAGTACTTC. The whole variable domain, remainder taken from reference TRBV13 and TRBJ2-7, is AAGVIQSPRHLIKEKRETATLKCYPIPRHDTVYWYQQGPGQDPQFLISFYEKMQSDKGSIPDRFSAQQFSDYHSELNMSSLELGDSALYFCASSFTGLAYEQYFGPGTRLTVT.

This clone has just a few counts. In DNA, the CDR3 is TGTGCCAGCAGGAGACAGGGGGCGACGGGAGGCTACACCTTC. The encoded protein is CASRRQGATGGYTF. The chain joins TRBV7-8 to TRBJ1-2, with 10 bases fitting TRBD1. Trimming at V came to 6 bases and at J to 8 bases, leaving 9 bases not matched to a gene. The germline V gene has CDR1 SGHVS and CDR2 FQNEAQ. The CDR3 totals 14 residues.

The chain joins TRBV18 to TRBJ1-1; the match to TRBD1 covers 9 bases. Germline CDR1 reads KGHSH; CDR2 reads LQKENI. The CDR3 has 13 residues. V dropped 8 bases and J dropped 5; count of bases not matched to a gene: 6. As DNA, the CDR3 is TGTGCCAGCAGGGACAGGGTAAAAACTGAAGCTTTCTTT. This sequence encodes CASRDRVKTEAFF.

This chain links TRBV6-5 with TRBJ2-1; D is perhaps TRBD1 (5 bases). Trimming pared 8 bases from V and 7 bases from J, leaving 12 bases between. The CDR3 totals 12 residues. In germline, CDR1 is MNHEY, CDR2 SVGAGI. The CDR3 bases are TGTGCCAGCCACGACAGTATTAATGAGCAGTTCTTC. Encoded protein: CASHDSINEQFF.

J is TRBJ2-3 and V is TRBV5-1; D is perhaps TRBD1 or TRBD2 (7 bases each). This CDR3 is built from 17 residues. Looked up from germline, CDR1 is SGHRS and CDR2 is YFSETQ. V lost 5 bases to trimming and J lost 2 bases, with 21 bases between them. CDR3 DNA sequence: TGCGCCAGCAGGGGAGGGGGCATTTATAACTCCACAGATACGCAGTATTTT. Its translation: CASRGGGIYNSTDTQYF.

The chain uses TRBV29-1 and TRBJ1-2; D perhaps matches TRBD1 (5 bases). Germline V gene sequence: CDR1 SQVTM, CDR2 ANQGSEA. Trimming cost V 4 bases and J 4 bases, with 16 bases left between them. CDR3 length equals 14 residues. The CDR3 DNA is TGCAGCGTTGCGGTGGGGGATATTGGCTATGGCTACACCTTC. This encodes CSVAVGDIGYGYTF.

V and J are TRBV29-1 and TRBJ1-2; D possibly corresponds to TRBD1 (5 bases). V gave up 6 bases and J gave up 6 bases, with 14 bases separating them. The CDR3 loop spans 12 amino acids. The germline gives CDR1 SQVTM, CDR2 ANQGSEA. CDR3 nucleotides: TGCAGCGTCATGACAGTGACGGATGGCTACACCTTC. Translated: CSVMTVTDGYTF.

The chain joins TRBV6-5 to TRBJ2-1; no clear D. The germline V gene encodes CDR1 MNHEY and CDR2 SVGAGI. This CDR3 has 13 residues. Trimming removed 4 bases at V and 5 bases at J, with 9 bases between. Written as DNA, the CDR3 is TGTGCCAGCAGTTCACCCCCGGACAATGAGCAGTTCTTC. This translates into CASSSPPDNEQFF.

This clone was found a few times. The chain combines TRBV27 with TRBJ2-7; 7 nucleotides line up with TRBD2. Germline CDR1 and CDR2: MNHEY and SMNVEV (reference sequence). The CDR3 is 14 residues long. Unmatched junction bases numbered 7, after V lost 7 bases and J lost 1 base. The CDR3 reads CASTLTGGSYEQYF. CDR3 DNA: TGTGCCAGCACTCTAACGGGGGGATCCTACGAGCAGTACTTC.

The sample holds a few counts of this clone. The J gene is TRBJ2-5, the V gene TRBV27, with TRBD2 matching 9 bases. V was clipped by 6 bases and J by 7 bases; unmatched bases: 12. The CDR3 runs to 15 residues. CDR1 is MNHEY and CDR2 is SMNVEV in the germline V gene (reference sequence). CDR3 sequence: CASSLQSASGVTQYF. The DNA of the CDR3 is TGTGCCAGCAGCCTTCAGAGCGCTAGCGGGGTGACCCAGTACTTC.

This chain joins TRBV9 and TRBJ1-2; D possibly corresponds to TRBD1 (6 bases). The CDR3 runs to 15 residues. Trimming took off 4 bases at V and 4 bases at J, with 17 bases between the two ends. The germline V gene encodes CDR1 SGDLS and CDR2 YYNGEE. The chain's CDR3 is CASSLEGRGAYGYTF. The CDR3 bases are TGTGCCAGCAGCCTAGAGGGAAGGGGGGCCTATGGCTACACCTTC.

The chain uses TRBV4-1 and TRBJ1-2; D not certain. The V end lost 1 base, the J end lost 2 bases, and 5 bases lay between the germline ends. CDR1 is MGHRA, CDR2 YSYEKL, per germline. The CDR3 runs 13 residues. This CDR3 is CASSQAGNYGYTF. As DNA, the CDR3 is TGCGCCAGCAGCCAAGCTGGGAACTATGGCTACACCTTC.

The CDR3, as DNA: TGTGCCAGCAGTTACTCGTCGCAGGGGAATGGCTACACCTTC. It codes for CASSYSSQGNGYTF. The rearrangement joins TRBV6-5 to TRBJ1-2, with D tentatively TRBD1 (6 bases). V was clipped by 0 bases and J by 6 bases, with 11 bases between them. Germline V gene data show CDR1 as MNHEY and CDR2 as SVGAGI. The CDR3 contains 14 residues.

V gene TRBV7-9 combines with J gene TRBJ1-1; D is possibly TRBD1 (6 bases). This CDR3 is 13 amino acids long. Germline V gene data show CDR1 as SEHNR and CDR2 as FQNEAQ (reference sequence). The V and J ends lost 7 bases and 7 bases respectively, with 16 bases between them. The CDR3 loop is CASNPDSPNEAFF. Here the CDR3 DNA reads TGTGCCAGCAATCCGGACAGCCCAAATGAAGCTTTCTTT.

The chain links TRBV10-3 to TRBJ2-6, with TRBD1 matching 7 bases. This CDR3 is built from 14 residues. The germline gives CDR1 ENHRY, CDR2 SYGVKD. V was clipped by 8 bases and J by 4 bases; unmatched bases: 5. The CDR3 bases are TGTGCCATCGGCGAGGGGGCAGGGGCCAACGTCCTGACTTTC. This codes for CAIGEGAGANVLTF.

The chain carries TRBV9 and TRBJ1-2; D is possibly TRBD1 (6 bases). CDR3 size: 15 residues. CDR1 and CDR2 (germline): SGDLS, YYNGEE. V was trimmed by 0 bases and J by 0 bases, leaving 9 bases between them. The CDR3 sequence: CASSVVGGTNYGYTF. The CDR3 coding sequence is TGTGCCAGCAGCGTAGTAGGGGGAACTAACTATGGCTACACCTTC.

V is TRBV15 and J is TRBJ1-5, with 8 bases aligning to TRBD1. The germline CDR1 and CDR2 sequences are LNHNV and YYDKDF (reference sequence). V shed 5 bases and J 5 bases; nucleotides not matched to a gene: 2. This CDR3 region has 13 residues. The DNA for the CDR3 is TGTGCCACCAGCGGGACAGGTTATCAGCCCCAGCATTTT. Protein sequence: CATSGTGYQPQHF.

V gene TRBV19 combines with J gene TRBJ2-1; D is ambiguous. V was cut by 5 bases and J by 4 bases, with 12 bases left in between. The CDR3 extends over 14 amino acids. Germline V gene lookup returns CDR1 LNHDA and CDR2 SQIVND (reference sequence). The CDR3 is CASSPSPGYNEQFF. CDR3 nucleotides: TGTGCCAGTAGTCCGTCGCCTGGTTACAATGAGCAGTTCTTC.

A few counts support this clone. The chain is built from TRBV4-3 and TRBJ2-7, with a tentative D call TRBD1 (5 bases). The ends were cut back, 0 bases at V and 4 bases at J, with 10 bases in the middle. Germline V gene sequence: CDR1 LGHNA, CDR2 YSLEER. The CDR3 is 14 amino acids. The CDR3 DNA reads as TGCGCCAGCAGCCAAGATTGGACATCTTACGAGCAGTACTTC. Encoded protein: CASSQDWTSYEQYF.